The clone carrying this TCR beta chain was counted between two and nine times. The data stem from a study of T cells after yellow fever vaccination. This CDR3 region has 14 residues. Per the germline V gene, CDR1 is LGHNA and CDR2 is YSLEER. Trimming took 0 bases from V and 8 from J, leaving 13 bases between them. Via MiXCR, TCRdb re-called the 5' RACE reads, giving one row per CDR3 protein. This table holds a few hundred thousand distinct CDR3 sequences, roughly 6.2% found once. The receptor was isolated from a man aged 30 to 39 who received the YFV17D yellow fever vaccine. Sequenced here: CD4+ T cells sorted from PBMCs, sampled on the day of the yellow fever booster vaccination. The chain is built from TRBV4-3 and TRBJ1-2; unclear D gene. CDR3 in amino acids: CASSQDPKGSGYTF. CDR3 sequence (DNA): TGCGCCAGCAGCCAAGATCCCAAGGGAAGCGGCTACACCTTC.